This TCR beta chain was recovered during a study of blood T cell repertoires in COVID-19. The wider study: Some COVID-19 samples were acute and others convalescent; all came from the United States, Italy and Spain.

CDR3 length: 14 residues. Germline V gene data show CDR1 as GTSNPN and CDR2 as SVGIG (reference sequence). Trimming removed 3 bases from V and 0 bases from J, with 11 bases in between. Original processing notes: Estimated nucleated cell counts came from reference gene primer amplification. The repertoire was sequenced with immunoSEQ multiplex PCR; TCRdb's copy has only in-frame clones and lacks some. The D gene and trimming were derived from the DNA, and the V and J assignments and clone size from that table. The sample has tens of thousands of clones; about 85% are singletons. The sequencing sample was made of peripheral blood. This sequence joins TRBV30 and TRBJ1-2, with D possibly matching TRBD1 (6 bases). The receptor was isolated from a human donor in a cohort sampled during active COVID-19. The CDR3 is CAWRTGASNYGYTF. In DNA, the CDR3 is TGTGCCTGGAGGACAGGAGCATCTAACTATGGCTACACCTTC.